In this sample, the clone carrying this TCR beta chain turned up a few times. This record comes from a study of control samples from healthy donors and cancer patients. J gave up 1 base and V 7 bases, and 1 base lay outside the gene matches. The CDR3 runs 13 residues. Germline V gives CDR1 SNHLY, CDR2 FYNNEI. Produced via immunoSEQ multiplex PCR; TCRdb's table is partial and in-frame only. Of 45,000 to 55,000 clones listed, 85% to 95% were seen once; the top ten hold roughly a quarter. This receptor was obtained from a woman between 45 and 65 years old with head and neck cancer. The specimen was PBMCs. V usage is TRBV2 and J usage is TRBJ2-3, with TRBD1 matching over 8 bases. CDR3 in amino acids: CASTDRGTDTQYF. The CDR3 DNA sequence: TGTGCCAGCACGGACAGGGGCACAGATACGCAGTATTTT. Combining the CDR3 with reference TRBV2 and TRBJ2-3 gives the whole variable domain EPEVTQTPSHQVTQMGQEVILRCVPISNHLYFYWYRQILGQKVEFLVSFYNNEISEKSEIFDDQFSVERPDGSNFTLKIRSTKLEDSAMYFCASTDRGTDTQYFGPGTRLTVL.